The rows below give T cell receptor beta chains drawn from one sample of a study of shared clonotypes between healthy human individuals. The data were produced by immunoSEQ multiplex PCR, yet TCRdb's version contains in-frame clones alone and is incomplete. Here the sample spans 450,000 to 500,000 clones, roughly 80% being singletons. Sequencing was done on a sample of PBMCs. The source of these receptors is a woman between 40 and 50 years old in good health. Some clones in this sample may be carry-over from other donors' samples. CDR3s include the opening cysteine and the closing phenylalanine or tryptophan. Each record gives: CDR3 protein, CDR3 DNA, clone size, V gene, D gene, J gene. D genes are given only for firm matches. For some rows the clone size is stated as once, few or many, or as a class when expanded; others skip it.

CASSLADSYGYTF	TGTGCCAGCAGCTTAGCGGACAGCTATGGCTACACCTTC	-	TRBV7-2	-	TRBJ1-2
CASNGGLITDTQYF	TGTGCCAGCAACGGGGGGCTGATCACAGATACGCAGTATTTT	-	TRBV25-1	-	TRBJ2-3
CASSPDRVTGELFF	TGTGCCAGCAGCCCAGACAGGGTAACCGGGGAGCTGTTTTTT	-	TRBV7-9	TRBD1	TRBJ2-2
CATSRASVGTGYNEQFF	TGTGCCACCAGCAGAGCGTCGGTGGGGACAGGGTACAATGAGCAGTTCTTC	once	TRBV15	TRBD1	TRBJ2-1
CASSQDYRVTAEAFF	TGTGCCAGCAGCCAAGATTACAGGGTGACCGCTGAAGCTTTCTTT	-	TRBV4-2	-	TRBJ1-1
CAARESTGELFF	TGTGCCGCCCGGGAGAGCACCGGGGAGCTGTTTTTT	-	TRBV7-2	-	TRBJ2-2
CASNQFSGNTIYF	TGTGCCAGTAATCAGTTCTCTGGAAACACCATATATTTT	-	TRBV19	-	TRBJ1-3
CASSKGTGGGEKLFF	TGTGCCAGCAGCAAAGGGACCGGCGGCGGTGAAAAACTGTTTTTT	few	TRBV5-8	-	TRBJ1-4
CASSSGQGFYTEAFF	TGTGCCAGCAGTTCGGGACAGGGGTTCTACACTGAGGCTTTCTTT	-	TRBV6-5	TRBD1	TRBJ1-1
CAWSPMDEAFF	TGTGCCTGGAGTCCGATGGATGAAGCTTTCTTT	-	TRBV30	-	TRBJ1-1
CASSLRQGTDTQYF	TGTGCCAGCAGCTTACGGCAGGGCACAGATACGCAGTATTTT	-	TRBV11-3	-	TRBJ2-3
CAISTGNTEAFF	TGTGCCATCAGTACAGGGAACACTGAAGCTTTCTTT	-	TRBV10-3	-	TRBJ1-1
CSARGGDTQYF	TGCAGTGCTAGAGGGGGAGATACGCAGTATTTT	-	TRBV20-1	-	TRBJ2-3
CASSVATSGQETQYF	TGTGCCAGCAGCGTAGCGACTAGCGGACAAGAGACCCAGTACTTC	once	TRBV9	TRBD2	TRBJ2-5
CASSRTGTETQYF	TGTGCCAGCAGTAGGACAGGGACCGAGACCCAGTACTTC	-	TRBV6-6	TRBD1	TRBJ2-5
CASSLGGGSGNTIYF	TGTGCCAGCAGCTTAGGAGGGGGCTCTGGAAACACCATATATTTT	-	TRBV7-9	-	TRBJ1-3
CAWGIPSGRNEQFF	TGTGCCTGGGGTATACCTAGCGGGAGAAATGAGCAGTTCTTC	-	TRBV30	TRBD2	TRBJ2-1
CASSSPGSSYEQYF	TGTGCCAGCAGTTCTCCCGGAAGCTCCTACGAGCAGTACTTC	-	TRBV28	-	TRBJ2-7
CASKQGGYEQYF	TGTGCCAGCAAGCAGGGAGGATACGAGCAGTACTTC	-	TRBV28	-	TRBJ2-7
CASSPLTSGTHNEQFF	TGTGCCAGCTCACCACTGACTAGCGGGACCCACAATGAGCAGTTCTTC	-	TRBV18	TRBD2	TRBJ2-1
CASSSRGGGEAFF	TGTGCCAGCAGTTCCAGAGGAGGTGGTGAAGCTTTCTTT	-	TRBV6-5	-	TRBJ1-1
CASSRLGDRAYEQYF	TGCGCCAGCAGCCGGTTAGGGGACAGGGCCTATGAGCAGTACTTC	many	TRBV4-1	TRBD1	TRBJ2-5
CASSPGTARGSGYTF	TGTGCCAGCAGCCCGGGAACAGCAAGAGGGTCTGGCTACACCTTC	once	TRBV5-6	-	TRBJ1-2
CASSPRTGAGSGYTF	TGTGCCAGCAGCCCTCGGACAGGGGCGGGAAGTGGCTACACCTTC	many	TRBV9	TRBD1	TRBJ1-2
CASSPPSSGGFGQFF	TGTGCCAGCTCACCACCGTCCAGCGGCGGATTCGGACAGTTCTTC	-	TRBV18	-	TRBJ2-1
CASSSLSVSADYGYTF	TGTGCCAGCAGCTCGCTAAGCGTGTCAGCCGACTATGGCTACACCTTC	-	TRBV11-2	-	TRBJ1-2
CASRTTGDDGYTF	TGCGCCAGCAGGACGACAGGGGATGATGGCTACACCTTC	-	TRBV5-1	TRBD1	TRBJ1-2
CASSLWSGDEQFF	TGTGCCAGCAGTTTATGGTCAGGAGATGAGCAGTTCTTC	few	TRBV28	-	TRBJ2-1
CASSQVNLVSYNEQFF	TGCGCCAGCAGCCAAGTGAACCTAGTCTCCTACAATGAGCAGTTCTTC	many	TRBV4-1	-	TRBJ2-1
CAWSVSGREIIYEQYF	TGTGCCTGGAGTGTTTCAGGGCGGGAGATAATCTACGAGCAGTACTTC	few	TRBV30	TRBD2	TRBJ2-7
CASSSGTSAYNEQFF	TGTGCCAGCAGCTCCGGGACTAGCGCCTACAATGAGCAGTTCTTC	once	TRBV11-3	TRBD2	TRBJ2-1
CSVDQGDGDEQYF	TGCAGCGTTGACCAGGGCGACGGCGACGAGCAGTACTTC	-	TRBV29-1	-	TRBJ2-7
CASSPGQGAYEQYF	TGTGCCAGCTCACCGGGACAGGGGGCCTACGAGCAGTACTTC	few	TRBV18	TRBD1	TRBJ2-7
CASSQGGGSNQPQHF	TGTGCCAGCAGCCAAGGGGGTGGAAGCAATCAGCCCCAGCATTTT	-	TRBV4-2	-	TRBJ1-5
CASSPGTGHGELFF	TGTGCCAGCAGCCCCGGGACAGGTCACGGGGAGCTGTTTTTT	-	TRBV6-1	TRBD1	TRBJ2-2
CASSPQTGSGNTIYF	TGTGCCAGCAGCCCCCAGACAGGGTCTGGAAACACCATATATTTT	-	TRBV11-2	TRBD1	TRBJ1-3
CATSRDRGSGELFF	TGTGCCACCAGCAGGGACCGGGGCTCCGGGGAGCTGTTTTTT	-	TRBV15	-	TRBJ2-2
CASSQVRRDSPYEQYF	TGCGCCAGCAGCCAAGTGAGGAGGGACAGCCCCTACGAGCAGTACTTC	once	TRBV4-1	-	TRBJ2-7
CASSLLGGGGTDTQYF	TGCGCCAGCAGCCTGCTGGGCGGGGGTGGCACAGATACGCAGTATTTT	-	TRBV4-1	TRBD2	TRBJ2-3
CASSSERKNEQFF	TGTGCCAGCAGCTCAGAGCGGAAGAATGAGCAGTTCTTC	-	TRBV7-7	-	TRBJ2-1
CASRPVGLGLGELFF	TGTGCCAGTAGACCGGTCGGGTTGGGTTTGGGGGAGCTGTTTTTT	-	TRBV19	-	TRBJ2-2
CASSGGTGGSDEQYF	TGTGCCAGCAGCGGGGGTACAGGGGGTAGCGACGAGCAGTACTTC	-	TRBV5-6	TRBD1	TRBJ2-7
CASSVSGGTVGEKLFF	TGTGCCAGCAGCGTATCGGGGGGAACGGTTGGAGAAAAACTGTTTTTT	-	TRBV9	-	TRBJ1-4
CASSEPRGSSEQYF	TGCGCCAGCAGTGAGCCCCGGGGATCAAGCGAGCAGTACTTC	-	TRBV10-2	-	TRBJ2-7
CASSVADRARSYNEQFF	TGTGCCAGCAGCGTAGCTGATCGGGCACGCTCCTACAATGAGCAGTTCTTC	-	TRBV9	-	TRBJ2-1
CASSQVVILSVSGRNYEQYF	TGCGCCAGCAGCCAAGTCGTAATTCTTTCGGTGAGCGGGAGGAACTACGAGCAGTACTTC	-	TRBV4-1	TRBD2	TRBJ2-7
CASSFQRERNEQFF	TGTGCCAGCAGTTTCCAGCGGGAGAGGAATGAGCAGTTCTTC	once	TRBV6-5	TRBD2	TRBJ2-1
CAWGLSYEQYF	TGTGCCTGGGGGCTGAGTTACGAGCAGTACTTC	-	TRBV30	-	TRBJ2-7
CASSLGGVRQPQHF	TGTGCCAGCAGCTTAGGGGGTGTCAGACAGCCCCAGCATTTT	-	TRBV7-9	-	TRBJ1-5
CASSGTGVGYTF	TGTGCCAGCAGTGGGACAGGGGTTGGCTACACCTTC	few	TRBV28	TRBD1	TRBJ1-2